A selection of T cell receptor beta chains follows, all from one sample in a study of shared clonotypes between healthy human individuals. TCRdb's table, derived via immunoSEQ multiplex PCR, lists solely in-frame clones and lacks some. The sample yields about 450,000 clones, more than 75% seen once. The specimen sequenced was PBMCs. The receptors shown here come from a woman aged 40 to 50 in good health. Some clones in this sample may be carry-over from other donors' samples. Both conserved end residues are part of each CDR3. The order of the fields is D gene, V gene, J gene, clone size, CDR3 DNA, CDR3 protein. The D gene is left open where the match is weak. The size entry is marked missing in some rows and otherwise reads once, few, many or a size class.

D: TRBD1
V: TRBV28
J: TRBJ2-6
size: once
DNA: TGTGCCACCCGGACAGGGGCAGTTGGGGCCAACGTCCTGACTTTC
CDR3: CATRTGAVGANVLTF

D: TRBD1
V: TRBV6-1
J: TRBJ2-7
size: NA
DNA: TGTGCCAGCAGCCCCACCGGACAGGGCTACGAGCAGTACTTC
CDR3: CASSPTGQGYEQYF

D: NA
V: TRBV5-8
J: TRBJ2-1
size: NA
DNA: TGTGCCAGCAGCCCGCCGGAGGGTACTGAGCAGTTCTTC
CDR3: CASSPPEGTEQFF

D: TRBD1
V: TRBV30
J: TRBJ1-5
size: few
DNA: TGTGCCTGGAGTCACAGGGGGCAGGTGGGCAATCAGCCCCAGCATTTT
CDR3: CAWSHRGQVGNQPQHF

D: TRBD1
V: TRBV27
J: TRBJ1-2
size: NA
DNA: TGTGCCAGCAGTTTGCTCGGGACAGGGCCAAGTGGCTACACCTTC
CDR3: CASSLLGTGPSGYTF

D: TRBD1
V: TRBV5-1
J: TRBJ2-5
size: NA
DNA: TGCGCCAGCAGCTTGGGTCCAGGGGGCGAGGAGACCCAGTACTTC
CDR3: CASSLGPGGEETQYF

D: TRBD1
V: TRBV29-1
J: TRBJ1-1
size: NA
DNA: TGCAGCGCCGAGGGGACAGTAAGGACTGAAGCTTTCTTT
CDR3: CSAEGTVRTEAFF

D: NA
V: TRBV7-3
J: TRBJ2-2
size: once
DNA: TGTGCCAGCAGCTTAACGGCGCCGCATGGAGGCGGGGAGCTGTTTTTT
CDR3: CASSLTAPHGGGELFF

D: NA
V: TRBV10-1
J: TRBJ2-3
size: NA
DNA: TGCGCCAGCAGTTGGGACAGCACAGATACGCAGTATTTT
CDR3: CASSWDSTDTQYF

D: NA
V: TRBV15
J: TRBJ1-5
size: NA
DNA: TGTGCCACCAGCCCAACGACCCGGCAGCCCCAGCATTTT
CDR3: CATSPTTRQPQHF

D: NA
V: TRBV7-2
J: TRBJ1-1
size: NA
DNA: TGTGCCAGCAGCTACGCCGGGACACTGAACACTGAAGCTTTCTTT
CDR3: CASSYAGTLNTEAFF

D: TRBD2
V: TRBV18
J: TRBJ2-3
size: NA
DNA: TGTGCCAGCTCACCACCAAGTTCCCGGACTAGCGACCCTAGCACAGATACGCAGTATTTT
CDR3: CASSPPSSRTSDPSTDTQYF

D: TRBD1
V: TRBV2
J: TRBJ2-1
size: few
DNA: TGTGCCAGCAGTGAAGCGGTCCGGGACAGGGGAAGCAATGAGCAGTTCTTC
CDR3: CASSEAVRDRGSNEQFF

D: NA
V: TRBV5-1
J: TRBJ2-7
size: NA
DNA: TGCGCCAGCAGCTTGGAGGCAGGACCGACCTACGAGCAGTACTTC
CDR3: CASSLEAGPTYEQYF

D: TRBD1
V: TRBV5-1
J: TRBJ1-1
size: NA
DNA: TGCGCCAGCAGCCTGGGACAGGGTGTCACTGAAGCTTTCTTT
CDR3: CASSLGQGVTEAFF

D: NA
V: TRBV4-2
J: TRBJ2-1
size: NA
DNA: TGTGCCAGCAGCCAAGAGCGGGCAGGGTTAGACAATGAGCAGTTCTTC
CDR3: CASSQERAGLDNEQFF

D: TRBD1
V: TRBV7-9
J: TRBJ1-2
size: NA
DNA: TGTGCCAGCAGCTTAACAGGGGGCGCTGGCCGTGGCTACACCTTC
CDR3: CASSLTGGAGRGYTF

D: NA
V: TRBV10-1
J: TRBJ2-3
size: NA
DNA: TGCGCCAGCAGTGATGGGCAGTCCATGGATACGCAGTATTTT
CDR3: CASSDGQSMDTQYF

D: TRBD1
V: TRBV11-2
J: TRBJ2-7
size: few
DNA: TGTGCCAGCAGCTTAGGACAGGGGCTCTACGAGCAGTACTTC
CDR3: CASSLGQGLYEQYF

D: TRBD2
V: TRBV9
J: TRBJ2-7
size: NA
DNA: TGTGCCAGCAGCACCAGCGGGAGGGCCCACGAGCAGTACTTC
CDR3: CASSTSGRAHEQYF

D: NA
V: TRBV19
J: TRBJ1-1
size: few
DNA: TGTGCCAGTAGTATAGGCGGACAGAACACTGAAGCTTTCTTT
CDR3: CASSIGGQNTEAFF

D: NA
V: TRBV29-1
J: TRBJ2-7
size: NA
DNA: TGCAGCGTTGACGAACAGGGCTACGAGCAGTACTTC
CDR3: CSVDEQGYEQYF

D: NA
V: TRBV7-8
J: TRBJ2-5
size: NA
DNA: TGTGCCAGCAGCCCGCGGGGTAGATTGAGAAGTTGGGAGACCCAGTACTTC
CDR3: CASSPRGRLRSWETQYF

D: NA
V: TRBV5-1
J: TRBJ2-5
size: NA
DNA: TGCGCCAGCAGCCCCGACAGTCAAGAGACCCAGTACTTC
CDR3: CASSPDSQETQYF

D: NA
V: TRBV25-1
J: TRBJ1-1
size: few
DNA: TGTGCCAGCACCCCCCGGGGGAACACTGAAGCTTTCTTT
CDR3: CASTPRGNTEAFF

D: TRBD2
V: TRBV11-3
J: TRBJ2-1
size: NA
DNA: TGTGCCAGCAGCCACCGATTGACTAGCGGGCGTTACAATGAGCAGTTCTTC
CDR3: CASSHRLTSGRYNEQFF

D: NA
V: TRBV10-2
J: TRBJ2-7
size: many
DNA: TGCGCCAGCAGTGAACGAGGATCGGGCTACGAGCAGTACTTC
CDR3: CASSERGSGYEQYF

D: TRBD1
V: TRBV27
J: TRBJ2-7
size: NA
DNA: TGTGCCAGCAGTCGGGACAGTGCCTACGAGCAGTACTTC
CDR3: CASSRDSAYEQYF

D: NA
V: TRBV30
J: TRBJ2-7
size: NA
DNA: TGTGCCTGGAGTGCCCAAACGTACCACGAGCAGTACTTC
CDR3: CAWSAQTYHEQYF

D: NA
V: TRBV19
J: TRBJ2-7
size: NA
DNA: TGTGCCAGTAGCATAGCGTTCTCCTACGAGCAGTACTTC
CDR3: CASSIAFSYEQYF

D: NA
V: TRBV5-1
J: TRBJ2-1
size: NA
DNA: TGCGCCAGCAGTTCCCAGGGTCCCAGTTACAATGAGCAGTTCTTC
CDR3: CASSSQGPSYNEQFF

D: NA
V: TRBV11-2
J: TRBJ1-1
size: NA
DNA: TGTGCCAGCAGCTTACGGGGGAACACTGAAGCTTTCTTT
CDR3: CASSLRGNTEAFF